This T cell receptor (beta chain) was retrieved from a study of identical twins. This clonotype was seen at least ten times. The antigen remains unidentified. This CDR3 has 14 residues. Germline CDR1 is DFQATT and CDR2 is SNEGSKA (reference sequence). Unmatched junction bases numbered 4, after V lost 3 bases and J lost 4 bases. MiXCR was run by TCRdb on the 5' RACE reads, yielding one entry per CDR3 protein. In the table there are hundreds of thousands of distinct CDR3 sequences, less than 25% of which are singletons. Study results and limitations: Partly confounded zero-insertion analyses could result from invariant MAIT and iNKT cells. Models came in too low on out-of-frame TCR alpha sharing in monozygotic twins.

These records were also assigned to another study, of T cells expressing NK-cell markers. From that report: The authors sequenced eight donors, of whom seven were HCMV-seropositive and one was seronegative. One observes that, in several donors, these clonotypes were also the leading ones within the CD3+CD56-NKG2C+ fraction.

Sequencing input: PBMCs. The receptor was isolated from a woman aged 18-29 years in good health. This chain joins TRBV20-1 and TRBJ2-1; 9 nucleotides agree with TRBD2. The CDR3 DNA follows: TGCAGTGCTAGGATAGCGGGGGTATACAATGAGCAGTTCTTC. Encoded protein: CSARIAGVYNEQFF.